This T cell receptor beta chain was found in a study of OX40 agonist ivuxolimab in advanced cancers. Details on this clone: The antigen remains unidentified.

Germline V gives CDR1 LGHNT, CDR2 FRNRAP. V shed 1 base and J 4 bases; nucleotides not matched to a gene: 8. The CDR3 length is 17 residues. The table came from immunoSEQ multiplex PCR; TCRdb's copy has only in-frame clones and leaves some out. The sample has about 48,000 clones, 65% to 85% seen once. General observations from the study: On average, a greater number of expanded clones characterised CD8+ T cells relative to CD4+.

The chain joins TRBV12-5 to TRBJ2-2; 8 nucleotides align to TRBD1. The sample was CD4+ or CD8+ T cells sorted from blood, taken in a trial of the OX40 agonist ivuxolimab. The TCR comes from an adult with an advanced solid tumor such as melanoma, head and neck, liver or kidney cancer. The CDR3 DNA reads as TGTGCTAGTGGTTTGGCCGACAGGGGTTTGACCACCGGGGAGCTGTTTTTT. Protein: CASGLADRGLTTGELFF.